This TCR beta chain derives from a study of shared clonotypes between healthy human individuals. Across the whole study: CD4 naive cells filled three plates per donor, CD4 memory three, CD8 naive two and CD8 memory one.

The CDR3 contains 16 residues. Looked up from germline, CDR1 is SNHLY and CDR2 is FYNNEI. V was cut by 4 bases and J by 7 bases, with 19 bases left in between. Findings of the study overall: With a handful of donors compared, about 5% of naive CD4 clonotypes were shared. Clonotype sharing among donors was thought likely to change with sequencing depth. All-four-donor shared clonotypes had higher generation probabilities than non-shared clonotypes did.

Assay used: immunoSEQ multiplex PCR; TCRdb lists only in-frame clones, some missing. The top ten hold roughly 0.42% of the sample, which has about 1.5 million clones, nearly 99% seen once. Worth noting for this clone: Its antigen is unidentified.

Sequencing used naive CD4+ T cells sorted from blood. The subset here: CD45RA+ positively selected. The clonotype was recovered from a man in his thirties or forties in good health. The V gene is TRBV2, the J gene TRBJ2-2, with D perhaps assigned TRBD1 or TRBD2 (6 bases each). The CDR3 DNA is TGTGCCAGCAGTGGCACCGGGGGCGAGATCGGCGGGGAGCTGTTTTTT. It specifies CASSGTGGEIGGELFF.